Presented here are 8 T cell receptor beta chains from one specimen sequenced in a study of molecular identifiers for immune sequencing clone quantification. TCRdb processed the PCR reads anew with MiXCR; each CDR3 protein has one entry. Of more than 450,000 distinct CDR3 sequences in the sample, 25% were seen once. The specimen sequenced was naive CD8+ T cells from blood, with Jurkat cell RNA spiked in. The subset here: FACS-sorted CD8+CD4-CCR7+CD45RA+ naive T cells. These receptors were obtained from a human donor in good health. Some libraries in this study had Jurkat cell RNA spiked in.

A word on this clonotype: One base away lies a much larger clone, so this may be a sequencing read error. The CDR3 region is CAINGQVQGTQYF. The CDR3 coding sequence is TGTGCCATCAATGGACAGGTACAAGGGACCCAGTACTTC. The chain uses TRBV10-3 and TRBJ2-5; 7 nucleotides agree with TRBD1. The CDR3 totals 13 residues. Germline CDR1 ENHRY, CDR2 SYGVKD.

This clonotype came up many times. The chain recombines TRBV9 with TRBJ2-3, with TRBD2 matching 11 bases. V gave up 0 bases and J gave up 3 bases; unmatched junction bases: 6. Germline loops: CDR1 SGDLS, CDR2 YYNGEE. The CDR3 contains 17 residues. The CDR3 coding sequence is TGTGCCAGCAGCGTAGGGACTAGCGGGCCTGGGACAGATACGCAGTATTTT. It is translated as CASSVGTSGPGTDTQYF.

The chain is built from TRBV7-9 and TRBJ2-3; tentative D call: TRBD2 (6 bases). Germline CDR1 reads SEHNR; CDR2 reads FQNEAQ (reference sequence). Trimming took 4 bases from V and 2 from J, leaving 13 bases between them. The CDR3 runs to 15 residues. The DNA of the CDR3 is TGTGCCAGCAGCTCGGACTATAGAGTCACAGATACGCAGTATTTT. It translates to CASSSDYRVTDTQYF.

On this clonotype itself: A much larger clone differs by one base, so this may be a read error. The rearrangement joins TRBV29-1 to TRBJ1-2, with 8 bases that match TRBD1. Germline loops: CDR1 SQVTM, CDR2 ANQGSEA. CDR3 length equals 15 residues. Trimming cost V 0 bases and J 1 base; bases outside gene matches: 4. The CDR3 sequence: CSVEEAGGHNYGYTF. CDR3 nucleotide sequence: TGCAGCGTTGAAGAGGCAGGGGGCCATAACTATGGCTACACCTTC.

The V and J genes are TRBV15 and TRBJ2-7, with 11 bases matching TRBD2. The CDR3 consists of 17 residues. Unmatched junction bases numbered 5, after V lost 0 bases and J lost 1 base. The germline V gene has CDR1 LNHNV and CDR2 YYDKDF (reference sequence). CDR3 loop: CATSRDGGTSGSYEQYF. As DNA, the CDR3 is TGTGCCACCAGCAGAGACGGGGGGACTAGCGGTTCCTACGAGCAGTACTTC. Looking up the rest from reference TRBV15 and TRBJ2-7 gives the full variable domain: DAMVIQNPRYQVTQFGKPVTLSCSQTLNHNVMYWYQQKSSQAPKLLFHYYDKDFNNEADTPDNFQSRRPNTSFCFLDIRSPGLGDTAMYLCATSRDGGTSGSYEQYFGPGTRLTVT.

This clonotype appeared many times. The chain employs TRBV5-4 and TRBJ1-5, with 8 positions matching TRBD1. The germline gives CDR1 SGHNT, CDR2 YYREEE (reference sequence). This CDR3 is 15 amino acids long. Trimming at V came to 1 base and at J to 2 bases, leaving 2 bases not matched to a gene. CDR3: CASSLQGAGNQPQHF. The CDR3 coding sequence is TGTGCCAGCAGCTTGCAGGGGGCGGGCAATCAGCCCCAGCATTTT.

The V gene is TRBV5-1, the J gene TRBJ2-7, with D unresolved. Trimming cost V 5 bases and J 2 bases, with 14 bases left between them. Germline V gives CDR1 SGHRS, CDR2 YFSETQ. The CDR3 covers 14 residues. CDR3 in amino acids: CASSHDKITYEQYF. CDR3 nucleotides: TGCGCCAGCAGTCATGACAAGATCACCTACGAGCAGTACTTC.

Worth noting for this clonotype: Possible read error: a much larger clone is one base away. In nucleotides, the CDR3 is TGTGCCAGCAGTTCGTCTAACTATAGCTACACCTTC. Its protein is CASSSSNYSYTF. V is TRBV6-2 or TRBV6-3 and J is TRBJ1-2; D remains unclear. This CDR3 has 12 residues. Germline V gene lookup returns CDR1 MNHEY and CDR2 SVGEGT.